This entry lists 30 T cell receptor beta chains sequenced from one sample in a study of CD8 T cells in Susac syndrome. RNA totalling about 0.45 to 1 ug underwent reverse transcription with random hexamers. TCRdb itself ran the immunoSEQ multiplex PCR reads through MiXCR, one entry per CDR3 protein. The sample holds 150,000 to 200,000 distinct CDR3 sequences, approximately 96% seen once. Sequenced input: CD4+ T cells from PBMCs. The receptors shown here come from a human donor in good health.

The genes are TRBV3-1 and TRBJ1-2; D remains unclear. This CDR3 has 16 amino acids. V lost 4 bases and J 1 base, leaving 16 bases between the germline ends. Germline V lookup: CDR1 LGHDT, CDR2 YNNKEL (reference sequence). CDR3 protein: CASSPRDLGSNYGYTF. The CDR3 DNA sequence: TGTGCCAGCAGCCCCCGAGACCTGGGCAGTAACTATGGCTACACCTTC.

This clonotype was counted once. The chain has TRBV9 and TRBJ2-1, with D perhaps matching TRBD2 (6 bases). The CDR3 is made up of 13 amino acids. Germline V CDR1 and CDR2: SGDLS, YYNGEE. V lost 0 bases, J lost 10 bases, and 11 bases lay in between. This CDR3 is CASSVESRGEQFF. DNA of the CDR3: TGTGCCAGCAGCGTAGAGAGCCGGGGGGAGCAGTTCTTC.

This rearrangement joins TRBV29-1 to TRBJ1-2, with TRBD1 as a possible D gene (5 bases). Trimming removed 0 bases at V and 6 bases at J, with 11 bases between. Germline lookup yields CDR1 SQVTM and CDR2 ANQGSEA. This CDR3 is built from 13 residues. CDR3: CSVEDREVHGYTF. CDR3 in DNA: TGCAGCGTTGAAGACAGGGAGGTACATGGCTACACCTTC.

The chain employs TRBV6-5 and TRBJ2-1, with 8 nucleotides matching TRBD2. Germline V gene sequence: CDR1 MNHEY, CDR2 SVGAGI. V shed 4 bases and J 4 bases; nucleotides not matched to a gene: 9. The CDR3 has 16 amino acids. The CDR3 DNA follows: TGTGCCAGCAGTTCCCGGGGGGGGGCCGAATACAATGAGCAGTTCTTC. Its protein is CASSSRGGAEYNEQFF.

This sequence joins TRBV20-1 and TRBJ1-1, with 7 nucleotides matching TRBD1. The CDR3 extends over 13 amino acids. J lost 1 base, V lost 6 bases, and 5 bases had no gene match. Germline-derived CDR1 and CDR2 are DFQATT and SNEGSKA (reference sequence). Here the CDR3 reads CSAGGQPNTEAFF. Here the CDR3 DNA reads TGCAGTGCCGGGGGACAGCCGAACACTGAAGCTTTCTTT.

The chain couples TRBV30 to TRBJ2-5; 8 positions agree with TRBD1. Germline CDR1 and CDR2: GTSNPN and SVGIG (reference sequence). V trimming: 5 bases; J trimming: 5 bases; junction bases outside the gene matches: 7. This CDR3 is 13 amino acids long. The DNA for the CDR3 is TGTGCCTGGGGCCAGGGGGCTGGTGAGACCCAGTACTTC. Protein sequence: CAWGQGAGETQYF.

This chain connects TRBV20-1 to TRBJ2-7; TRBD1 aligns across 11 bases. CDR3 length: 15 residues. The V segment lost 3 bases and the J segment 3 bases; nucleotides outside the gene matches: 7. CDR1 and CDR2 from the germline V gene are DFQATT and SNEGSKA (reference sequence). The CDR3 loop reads CSASGTGTGGYEQYF. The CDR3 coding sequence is TGCAGTGCTAGTGGGACCGGGACAGGGGGCTACGAGCAGTACTTC.

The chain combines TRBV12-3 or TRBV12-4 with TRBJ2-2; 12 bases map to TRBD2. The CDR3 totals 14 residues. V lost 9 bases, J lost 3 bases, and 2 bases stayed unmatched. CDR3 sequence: CASRTSGDTGELFF. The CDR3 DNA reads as TGTGCCAGTAGGACTAGCGGGGACACCGGGGAGCTGTTTTTT.

The chain's CDR3 is CASSQDWGNNEQFF. In DNA form, the CDR3 reads TGTGCCAGCAGCCAGGACTGGGGGAACAATGAGCAGTTCTTC. The chain has TRBV6-2 or TRBV6-3 and TRBJ2-1, with D possibly called TRBD1 or TRBD2 (5 bases each). The V gene lost 6 bases and the J gene lost 5 bases, with 14 bases spanning the gap. The CDR3 totals 14 residues. CDR1 is MNHEY, CDR2 SVGEGT, per germline.

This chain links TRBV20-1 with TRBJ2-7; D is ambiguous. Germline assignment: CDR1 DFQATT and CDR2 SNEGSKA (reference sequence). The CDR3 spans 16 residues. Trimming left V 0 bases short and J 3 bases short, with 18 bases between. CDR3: CSARDLLGVGYYEQYF. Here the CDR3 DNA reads TGCAGTGCTAGAGATCTTCTTGGGGTCGGATACTACGAGCAGTACTTC.

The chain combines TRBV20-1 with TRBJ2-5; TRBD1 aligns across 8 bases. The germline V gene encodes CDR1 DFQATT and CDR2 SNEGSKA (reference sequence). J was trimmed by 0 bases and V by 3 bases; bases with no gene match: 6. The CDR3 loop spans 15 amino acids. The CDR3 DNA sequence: TGCAGTGCTAGGGGGGACAGGAATAACCAAGAGACCCAGTACTTC. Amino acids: CSARGDRNNQETQYF.

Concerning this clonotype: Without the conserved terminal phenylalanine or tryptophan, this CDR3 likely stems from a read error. The CDR3, as DNA: TGTGCCAGCAGCCAACTGGGGGGCAATCAGCCCCAGCATTTG. Translated: CASSQLGGNQPQHL. The chain employs TRBV3-1 and TRBJ1-5; the D gene is possibly TRBD1 (5 bases). V lost 2 bases to trimming and J lost 2 bases, with 7 bases between them. This CDR3 has 14 amino acids. CDR1 is LGHDT and CDR2 is YNNKEL in the germline V gene (reference sequence).

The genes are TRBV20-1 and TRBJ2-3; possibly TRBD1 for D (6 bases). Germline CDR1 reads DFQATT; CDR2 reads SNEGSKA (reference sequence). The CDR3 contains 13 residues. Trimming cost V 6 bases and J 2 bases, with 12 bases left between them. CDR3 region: CSATGQYTDTQYF. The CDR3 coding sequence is TGCAGTGCAACAGGACAGTACACAGATACGCAGTATTTT.

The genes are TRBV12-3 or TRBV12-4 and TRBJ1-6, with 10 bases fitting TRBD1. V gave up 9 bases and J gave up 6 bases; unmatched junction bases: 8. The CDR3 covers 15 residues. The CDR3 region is CASQRDRGPNSPLHF. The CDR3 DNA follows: TGTGCCAGTCAGCGGGACAGGGGCCCTAATTCACCCCTCCACTTT.

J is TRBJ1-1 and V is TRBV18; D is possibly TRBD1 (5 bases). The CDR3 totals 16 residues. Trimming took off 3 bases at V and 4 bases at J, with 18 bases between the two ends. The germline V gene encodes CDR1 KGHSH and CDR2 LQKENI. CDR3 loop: CASSPIQGPGGTEAFF. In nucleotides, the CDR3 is TGTGCCAGCTCACCCATCCAGGGACCGGGTGGCACTGAAGCTTTCTTT.

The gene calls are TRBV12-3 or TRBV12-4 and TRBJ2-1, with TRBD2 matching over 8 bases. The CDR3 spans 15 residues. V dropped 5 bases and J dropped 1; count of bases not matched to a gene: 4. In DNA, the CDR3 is TGTGCCAGCAGTGGCGGGGGGCCGTCCTACAATGAGCAGTTCTTC. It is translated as CASSGGGPSYNEQFF.

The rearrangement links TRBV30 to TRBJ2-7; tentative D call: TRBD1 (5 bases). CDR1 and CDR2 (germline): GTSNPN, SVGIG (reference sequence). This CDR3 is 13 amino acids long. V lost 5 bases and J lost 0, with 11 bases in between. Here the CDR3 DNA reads TGTGCCTGGGGGCGTCAGGGCTCCTACGAGCAGTACTTC. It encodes CAWGRQGSYEQYF.

CDR3 sequence reads: CASTGLGGETQYF. DNA of the CDR3: TGTGCCAGCACCGGACTAGGGGGGGAGACCCAGTACTTC. This sequence joins TRBV6-6 and TRBJ2-5; D is perhaps TRBD2 (7 bases). V dropped 7 bases and J dropped 5 bases, with 14 bases sitting between them. Germline V CDR1 and CDR2: MNHNY, SVGAGI (reference sequence). CDR3 length: 13 amino acids.

DNA of the CDR3: TGTGCCAGCAGCTCCCACCTCCAGGGGAATGGCTACACCTTC. Translating it yields CASSSHLQGNGYTF. V is TRBV7-2 and J is TRBJ1-2, with a weak D call TRBD1 (6 bases). V was trimmed by 4 bases and J by 6 bases, leaving 15 bases between them. The CDR3 totals 14 residues. CDR1 is SGHTA and CDR2 is FQGNSA in the germline V gene.

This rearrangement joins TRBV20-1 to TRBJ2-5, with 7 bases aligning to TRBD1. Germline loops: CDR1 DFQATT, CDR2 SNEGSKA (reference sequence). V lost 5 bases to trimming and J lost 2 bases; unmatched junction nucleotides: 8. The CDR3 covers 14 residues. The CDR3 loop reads CSAAPPGQQETQYF. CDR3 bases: TGCAGTGCTGCTCCACCGGGACAGCAAGAGACCCAGTACTTC.

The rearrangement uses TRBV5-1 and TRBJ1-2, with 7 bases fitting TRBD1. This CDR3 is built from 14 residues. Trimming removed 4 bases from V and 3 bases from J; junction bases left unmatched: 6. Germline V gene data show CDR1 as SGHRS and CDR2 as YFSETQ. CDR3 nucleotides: TGCGCCAGCAGCCCGCGGGACAGTCACTATGGCTACACCTTC. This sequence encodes CASSPRDSHYGYTF.

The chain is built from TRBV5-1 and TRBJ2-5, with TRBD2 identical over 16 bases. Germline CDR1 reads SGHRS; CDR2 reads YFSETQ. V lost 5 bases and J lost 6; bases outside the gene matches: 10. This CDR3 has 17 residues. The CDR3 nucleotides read TGCGCCAGCAGGCCCGGGACTAGCGGGGGGGCCGTAAAGACCCAGTACTTC. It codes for CASRPGTSGGAVKTQYF.

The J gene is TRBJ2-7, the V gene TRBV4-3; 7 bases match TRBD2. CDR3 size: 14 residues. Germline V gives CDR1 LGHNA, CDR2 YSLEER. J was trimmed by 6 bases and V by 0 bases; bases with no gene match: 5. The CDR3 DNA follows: TGCGCCAGCAGCCAAGATCGACTAGCCGGCGAGCAGTACTTC. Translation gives CASSQDRLAGEQYF.

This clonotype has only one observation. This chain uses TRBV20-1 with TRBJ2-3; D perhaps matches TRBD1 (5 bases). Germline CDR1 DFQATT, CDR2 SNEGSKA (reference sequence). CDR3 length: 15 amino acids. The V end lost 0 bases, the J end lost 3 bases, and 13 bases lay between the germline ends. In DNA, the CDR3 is TGCAGTGCTAGAGATCGGAAGGGGAAGACAGATACGCAGTATTTT. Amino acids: CSARDRKGKTDTQYF.

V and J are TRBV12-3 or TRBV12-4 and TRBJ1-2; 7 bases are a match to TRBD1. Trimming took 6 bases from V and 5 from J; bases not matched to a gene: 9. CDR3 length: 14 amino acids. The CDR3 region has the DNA TGTGCCAGCAGCTCGGTACAGGGGCGTTATGGCTACACCTTC. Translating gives CASSSVQGRYGYTF.

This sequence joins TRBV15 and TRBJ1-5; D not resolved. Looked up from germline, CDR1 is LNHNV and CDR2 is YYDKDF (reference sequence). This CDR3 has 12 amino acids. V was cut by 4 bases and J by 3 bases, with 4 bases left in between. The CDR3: CATSKANQPQHF. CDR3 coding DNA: TGTGCCACCAGCAAAGCCAATCAGCCCCAGCATTTT.

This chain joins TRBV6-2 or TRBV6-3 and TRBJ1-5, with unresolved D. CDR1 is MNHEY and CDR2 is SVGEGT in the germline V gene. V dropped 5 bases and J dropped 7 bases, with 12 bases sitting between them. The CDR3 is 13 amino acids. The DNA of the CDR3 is TGTGCCAGCAGTCCCCCCCCCGGACAGCCCCAGCATTTT. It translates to CASSPPPGQPQHF.

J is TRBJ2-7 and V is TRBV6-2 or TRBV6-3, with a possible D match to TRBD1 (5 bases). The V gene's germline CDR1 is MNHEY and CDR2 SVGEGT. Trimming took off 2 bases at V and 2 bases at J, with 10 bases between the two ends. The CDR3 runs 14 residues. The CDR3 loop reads CASSYQQGPYEQYF. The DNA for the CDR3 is TGTGCCAGCAGTTACCAGCAGGGCCCCTACGAGCAGTACTTC.

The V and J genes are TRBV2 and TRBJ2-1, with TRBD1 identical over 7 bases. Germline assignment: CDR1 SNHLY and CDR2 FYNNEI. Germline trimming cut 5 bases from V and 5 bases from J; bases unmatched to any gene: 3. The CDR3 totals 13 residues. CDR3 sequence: CASSWDRDNEQFF. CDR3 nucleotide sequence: TGTGCCAGCAGTTGGGACAGAGACAATGAGCAGTTCTTC. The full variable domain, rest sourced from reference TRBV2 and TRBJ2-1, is EPEVTQTPSHQVTQMGQEVILRCVPISNHLYFYWYRQILGQKVEFLVSFYNNEISEKSEIFDDQFSVERPDGSNFTLKIRSTKLEDSAMYFCASSWDRDNEQFFGPGTRLTVL.

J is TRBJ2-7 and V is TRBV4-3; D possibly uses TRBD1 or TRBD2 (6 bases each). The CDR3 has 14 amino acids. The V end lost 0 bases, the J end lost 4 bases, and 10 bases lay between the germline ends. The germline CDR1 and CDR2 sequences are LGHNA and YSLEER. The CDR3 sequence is CASSQDTGRYEQYF. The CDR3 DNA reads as TGCGCCAGCAGCCAAGATACAGGGAGGTACGAGCAGTACTTC.